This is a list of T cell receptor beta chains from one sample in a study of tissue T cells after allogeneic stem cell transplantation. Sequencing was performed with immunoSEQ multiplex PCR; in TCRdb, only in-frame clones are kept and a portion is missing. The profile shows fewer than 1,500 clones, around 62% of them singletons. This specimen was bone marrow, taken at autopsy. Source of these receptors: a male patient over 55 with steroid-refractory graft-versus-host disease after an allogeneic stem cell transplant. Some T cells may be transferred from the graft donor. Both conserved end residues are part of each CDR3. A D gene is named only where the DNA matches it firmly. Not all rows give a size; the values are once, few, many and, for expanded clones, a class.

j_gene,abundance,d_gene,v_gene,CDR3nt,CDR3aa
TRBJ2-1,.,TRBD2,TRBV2,TGTGCCAGCAGTGACTCTCTAGCGGGCTCCTACAATGAGCAGTTCTTC,CASSDSLAGSYNEQFF
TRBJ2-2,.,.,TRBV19,TGTGCCAGTCTTAATCCGAACACCGGGGAGCTGTTTTTT,CASLNPNTGELFF
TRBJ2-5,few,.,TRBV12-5,TGTGCTAGTGGGGCGACCGCCCAAGAGACCCAGTACTTC,CASGATAQETQYF
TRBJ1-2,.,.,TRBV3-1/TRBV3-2,TGTGCCAGCAGCTCCTTCGGGGGGACTGGCTACACCTTC,CASSSFGGTGYTF
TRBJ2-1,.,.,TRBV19,TGTGCCAGTAGTATGACAGGTAATGAGCAGTTCTTC,CASSMTGNEQFF
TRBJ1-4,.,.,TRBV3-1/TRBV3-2,TGTGCCAGCAGCCACGGTTCGTCGAGAGAAAAACTGTTTTTT,CASSHGSSREKLFF
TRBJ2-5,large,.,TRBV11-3,TGTGCCAGCAGCCCCCAGGGGGCGGGGGACCAAGAGACCCAGTACTTC,CASSPQGAGDQETQYF
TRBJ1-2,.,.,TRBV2,TGTGCCAGCAGTGGTACAGGGCGCGAAGGCGGCATCGGCTATGGCTACACCTTC,CASSGTGREGGIGYGYTF
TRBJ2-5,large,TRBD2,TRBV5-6,TGTGCCCGCCGCTTGGGGGCCGGGGGGGGAGAGACCCAGTACTTC,CARRLGAGGGETQYF
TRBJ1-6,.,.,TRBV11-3,TGTGCCAGCAGCAAAGGGGGTTCCTATAATTCACCCCTCCACTTT,CASSKGGSYNSPLHF
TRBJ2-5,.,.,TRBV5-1,TGCGCCAGCAGCTTGTCCGTTCTTGGGGGCCCCAGACAGACCCAGTACTTC,CASSLSVLGGPRQTQYF
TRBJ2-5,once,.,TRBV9,TGTGCCAGCAGCGTAGATGGGGCTGCAGGAGAGACCCAGTACTTC,CASSVDGAAGETQYF
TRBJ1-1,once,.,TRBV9,TGTGCCAGCAGCCCCCACCCGAGCCAGAACACTGAAGCTTTCTTT,CASSPHPSQNTEAFF
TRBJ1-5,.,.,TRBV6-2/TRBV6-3,TGTGCCAGCAGTTATACGTGGTCCAATCAGCCCCAGCATTTT,CASSYTWSNQPQHF
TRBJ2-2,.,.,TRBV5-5,TGTGCCAGCAGCACCTTTAATAACGGGGAGCTGTTTTTT,CASSTFNNGELFF
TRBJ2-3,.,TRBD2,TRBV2,TGTGCCAGCAGTCCCGGGACTAGTTCCACAGATACGCAGTATTTT,CASSPGTSSTDTQYF
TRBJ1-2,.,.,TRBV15,TGTGCCACCAGCAGAGATCATCGGGTGGGGTTGCAAGGCTACACCTTC,CATSRDHRVGLQGYTF
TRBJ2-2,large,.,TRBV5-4,TGTGCCAGCATCGCGGAGAACACCGGGGAGCTGTTTTTT,CASIAENTGELFF
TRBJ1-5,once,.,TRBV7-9,TGTGCCAGCAGCTTCTCCAAGGATCAGCCCCAGCATTTT,CASSFSKDQPQHF
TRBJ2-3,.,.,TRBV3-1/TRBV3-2,TGTGCCAGCAGCCAACCCGTAGGGGGGCCAGATACGCAGTATTTT,CASSQPVGGPDTQYF
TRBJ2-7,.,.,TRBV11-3,TGTGCCAGCAGCTTGATACCTCAGAACGAGCAGTACTTC,CASSLIPQNEQYF
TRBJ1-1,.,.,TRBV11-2,TGTGCCAGCAGCTTACCTGCAGGGCAAAAAGCTTTCTTT,CASSLPAGQKAFF
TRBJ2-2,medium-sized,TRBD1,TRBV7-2,TGTGCCAGCAGCGCCGGGACAGGGGTCTCCGGGGAGCTGTTTTTT,CASSAGTGVSGELFF
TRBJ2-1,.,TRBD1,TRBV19,TGTGCCAGTAACCCCCGGACAGGGGGCTGGAAAAATGAGCAGTTCTTC,CASNPRTGGWKNEQFF
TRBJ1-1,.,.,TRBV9,TGTGCCAGCAGCCCCGAGAGAGGGAACACTGAAGCTTTCTTT,CASSPERGNTEAFF
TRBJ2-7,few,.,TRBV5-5,TGTGCCAGCAGTTCCTTGGGGGTTGAGCAGTACTTC,CASSSLGVEQYF
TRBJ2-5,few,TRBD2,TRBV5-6,TGTGCCAGCTGGTTGGGGGCCGGGGGGGGAGAGACCCAGTACTTC,CASWLGAGGGETQYF
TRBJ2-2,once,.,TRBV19,TGTGCCAGTAGTATAGGAGGGGGGCACACCGGGGAGCTGTTTTTT,CASSIGGGHTGELFF
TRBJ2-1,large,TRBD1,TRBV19,TGTGCCAGTCGGACAGGCCCCTTACCCAACAATGAGCAGTTCTTC,CASRTGPLPNNEQFF
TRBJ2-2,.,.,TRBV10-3,TGTGCCATCAGTGAGTCCGCGGACGGCACCGGGGAGCTGTTTTTT,CAISESADGTGELFF
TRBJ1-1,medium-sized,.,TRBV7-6,TGTGCCAGCAGCTTAACTCAGGCGGTCCCTTATGAACATAGTGAAGCTTTCTTT,CASSLTQAVPYEHSEAFF
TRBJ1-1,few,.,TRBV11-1,TGTGCCAGCAGTTTCAGGCGGCTTGACACTGAAGCTTTCTTT,CASSFRRLDTEAFF
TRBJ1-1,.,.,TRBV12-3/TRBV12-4,TGTGCCAGCAGCTGGGGACGCCGTGAAGCTTTCTTT,CASSWGRREAFF
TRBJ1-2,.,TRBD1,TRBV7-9,TGTGCCAGCAGCTTCGGACAGGCCCGGGATGGCTACACCTTC,CASSFGQARDGYTF
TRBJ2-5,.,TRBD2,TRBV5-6,TGTGCCAGCTGCGTGGGGGCGGGGGGGGGAGAGACCCAGTACTTC,CASCVGAGGGETQYF
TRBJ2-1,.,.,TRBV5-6,TGTGCCAGCAGCTTGGTCTCAGGGGCCGCGGAGCAGTTCTTC,CASSLVSGAAEQFF
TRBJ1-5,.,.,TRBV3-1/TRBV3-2,TGTGCCAGCAGCCCCGCGGGGGGTCGCAATCAGCCCCAGCATTTT,CASSPAGGRNQPQHF
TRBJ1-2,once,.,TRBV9,TGTGCCAGCAGCGTAGCCCTCAACCAAGAGTATGGCTACACCTTC,CASSVALNQEYGYTF
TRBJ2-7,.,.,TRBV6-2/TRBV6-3,TGTGCCAGCAGTTACTATGGCGGATACTACGAGCAGTACTTC,CASSYYGGYYEQYF
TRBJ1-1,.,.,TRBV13,TGTGCCAGCAGCTCTGACAGTAACACTGAAGCTTTCTTT,CASSSDSNTEAFF
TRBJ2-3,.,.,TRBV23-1,TGCGCCAGCAAAAAATCCTTGGCGGGGGCATGCACAGATACGCAGTATTTT,CASKKSLAGACTDTQYF
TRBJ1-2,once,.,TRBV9,TGTGCCAGCGAATCCGGGGGGCCGGGCTACACCTTC,CASESGGPGYTF
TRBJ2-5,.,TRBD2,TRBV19,TGTGCCTCTGGGGGTTTGCGCGGGGGGACGGAGACCCAGTACTTC,CASGGLRGGTETQYF
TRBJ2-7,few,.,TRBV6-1,TGTGCCAGCAGTGAAGCGGGGGGCGAATACGAGCAGTACTTC,CASSEAGGEYEQYF
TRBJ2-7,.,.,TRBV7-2,TGTGCCAGCAGCCGCCAGGGGTTCTACGAGCAGTACTTC,CASSRQGFYEQYF
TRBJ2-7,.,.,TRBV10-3,TGTGCCATCAGTGTTGGAGGGGGGTCAAACGAGCAGTACTTC,CAISVGGGSNEQYF
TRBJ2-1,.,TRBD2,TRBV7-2,TGTGCCAGCAGCTTAGGGACTAGCGGGGGATACAATGAGCAGTTCTTC,CASSLGTSGGYNEQFF
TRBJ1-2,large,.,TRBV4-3,TGCGCCAGCAGCCAAGAGGAAGGCAGGGTGGATGGCTACACCTTC,CASSQEEGRVDGYTF
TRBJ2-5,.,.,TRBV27,TGTGCCAGCAGTTTTTCCCCCCAGTACTTC,CASSFSPQYF
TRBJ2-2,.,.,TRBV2,TGTGCCAGCAGTCACCACAGGGAGGAGTCCCACACCGGGGAGCTGTTTTTT,CASSHHREESHTGELFF
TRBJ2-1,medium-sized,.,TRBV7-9,TGTGCCAGCAGCTTAGGTGGGACGAATGAGCAGTTCTTC,CASSLGGTNEQFF
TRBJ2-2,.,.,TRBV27,TGTGCCAGCAGTTATCACACCGGGGAGCTGTTTTTT,CASSYHTGELFF
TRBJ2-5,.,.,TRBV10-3,TGTGCCATCAGTGAGACAGGGAAGACCCAGTACTTC,CAISETGKTQYF
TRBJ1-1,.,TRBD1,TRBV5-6,TGTGCCAGCGGACCCAGGGGGCCTTACGCTGAAGCTTTCTTT,CASGPRGPYAEAFF
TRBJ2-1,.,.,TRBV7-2,TGTGCCAGCAGCTTAGATCAACTTAATGAGCAGTTCTTC,CASSLDQLNEQFF
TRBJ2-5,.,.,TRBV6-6,TGTGCCAGCAGACAGGAGACCCAGTACTTC,CASRQETQYF
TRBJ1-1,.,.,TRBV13,TGTGCCAGCAGCCTCCTTGGGGTTGACACTGAAGCTTTCTTT,CASSLLGVDTEAFF